This T cell receptor (beta chain) is drawn from a study of T and B cells in COVID-19 patients. This clonotype is classed as medium-sized. Its matching antigen is unknown. From blood, roughly 220-550 ng of genomic DNA served as TRB template. Regarding the study as a whole: Clonality of TRB repertoires was high in active COVID-19; recovery brought above-healthy diversity and richness. Blood from mildly ill patients while symptomatic, and early samples from severe cases, were scarce.

BIOMED2 TRB-A/B primer pools were used in multiplex TRB PCR. TCRdb reanalysed the multiplex PCR reads using MiXCR and keeps one entry per CDR3 protein. The sample lists around 5,000 distinct CDR3 sequences, 25% to 30% occurring once. Input material: blood. This clonotype was obtained from a human donor with active COVID-19.

The CDR3 nucleotides are TGTGCCAGCAGTTTATCTAGGGTAGCCAAAAACATTCAGTACTTC. Amino acids: CASSLSRVAKNIQYF. This rearrangement joins TRBV27 to TRBJ2-4; D is uncertain. The CDR3 length is 15 residues. Germline V CDR1 and CDR2: MNHEY, SMNVEV (reference sequence). The germline V and J ends were trimmed by 0 bases and 0 bases, with 6 bases remaining between them.